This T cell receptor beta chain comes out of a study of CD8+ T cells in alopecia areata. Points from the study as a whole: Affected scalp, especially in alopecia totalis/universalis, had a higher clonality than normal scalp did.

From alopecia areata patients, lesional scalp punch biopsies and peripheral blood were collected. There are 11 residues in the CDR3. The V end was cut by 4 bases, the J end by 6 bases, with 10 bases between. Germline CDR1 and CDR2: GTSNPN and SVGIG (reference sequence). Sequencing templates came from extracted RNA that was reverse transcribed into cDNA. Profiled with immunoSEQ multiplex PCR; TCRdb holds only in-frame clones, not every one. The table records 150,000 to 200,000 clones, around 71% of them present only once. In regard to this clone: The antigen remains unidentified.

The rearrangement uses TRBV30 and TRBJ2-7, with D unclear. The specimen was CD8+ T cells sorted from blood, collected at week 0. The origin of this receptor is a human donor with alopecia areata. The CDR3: CAWTTRFEQYF. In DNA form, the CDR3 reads TGTGCCTGGACCACAAGGTTCGAGCAGTACTTC.